The clone carrying this T cell receptor (beta chain) was found once. Its cognate antigen is unknown. The data derive from a study of PD-1 blockade in mismatch repair-deficient tumors. Study-level points and caveats: Tumor-resident clones, often absent from pretreatment blood, expanded after pembrolizumab and then contracted.

V was clipped by 1 base and J by 4 bases, with 13 bases between them. Germline CDR1 reads SGHTA; CDR2 reads FQGNSA. The CDR3 totals 16 residues. Using immunoSEQ multiplex PCR, the repertoire was profiled, and TCRdb retains in-frame clones only, with some absent. The table has under 85,000 clones, around four fifths seen once. The V and J genes are TRBV7-2 and TRBJ2-2, with TRBD1 as a possible D gene (5 bases). The specimen was peripheral blood, collected 2 weeks after starting pembrolizumab. This TCR came from an adult with mismatch repair-deficient cancer. CDR3 amino acids: CASSLVSQGGTGELFF. CDR3 in DNA: TGTGCCAGCAGCTTAGTTTCTCAGGGCGGCACCGGGGAGCTGTTTTTT.